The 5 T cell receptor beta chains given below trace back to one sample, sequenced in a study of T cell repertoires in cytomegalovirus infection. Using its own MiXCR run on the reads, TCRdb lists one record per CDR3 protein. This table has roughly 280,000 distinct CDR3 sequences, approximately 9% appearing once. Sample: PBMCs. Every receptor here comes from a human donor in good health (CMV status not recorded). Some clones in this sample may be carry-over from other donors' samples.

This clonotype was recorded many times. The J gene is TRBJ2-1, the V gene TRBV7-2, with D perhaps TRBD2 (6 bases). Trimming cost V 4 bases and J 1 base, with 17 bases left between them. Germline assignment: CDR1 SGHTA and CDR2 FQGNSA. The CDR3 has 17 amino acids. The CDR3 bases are TGTGCCAGCAGCTCCCTCCAGGGACTTAATTCCTACAATGAGCAGTTCTTC. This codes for CASSSLQGLNSYNEQFF.

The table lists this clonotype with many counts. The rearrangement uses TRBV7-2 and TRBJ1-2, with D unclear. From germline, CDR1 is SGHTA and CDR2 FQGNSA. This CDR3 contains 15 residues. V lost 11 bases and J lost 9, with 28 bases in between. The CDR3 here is CAGRKGSSPSESYTF. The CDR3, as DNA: TGTGCCGGCCGGAAGGGCAGTTCCCCCTCAGAGAGCTACACCTTC.

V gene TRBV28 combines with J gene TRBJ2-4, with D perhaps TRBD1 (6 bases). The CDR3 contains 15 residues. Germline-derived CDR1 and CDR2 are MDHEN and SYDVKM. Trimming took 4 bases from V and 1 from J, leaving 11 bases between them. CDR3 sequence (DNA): TGTGCCAGCAGTTGGCAGGGGATCGCCAAAAACATTCAGTACTTC. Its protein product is CASSWQGIAKNIQYF. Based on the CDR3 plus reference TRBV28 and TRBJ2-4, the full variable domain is DVKVTQSSRYLVKRTGEKVFLECVQDMDHENMFWYRQDPGLGLRLIYFSYDVKMKEKGDIPEGYSVSREKKERFSLILESASTNQTSMYLCASSWQGIAKNIQYFGAGTRLSVL.

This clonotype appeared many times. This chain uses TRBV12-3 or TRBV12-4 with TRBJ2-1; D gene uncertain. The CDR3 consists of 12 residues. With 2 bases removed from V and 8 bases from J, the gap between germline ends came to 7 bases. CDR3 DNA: TGTGCCAGCAGTTTATCCGAGGATGAGCAGTTCTTC. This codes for CASSLSEDEQFF.

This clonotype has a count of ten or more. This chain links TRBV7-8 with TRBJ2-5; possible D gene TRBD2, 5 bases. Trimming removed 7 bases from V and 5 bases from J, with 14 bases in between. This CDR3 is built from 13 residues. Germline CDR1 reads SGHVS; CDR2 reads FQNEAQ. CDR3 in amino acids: CASKGGQWETQYF. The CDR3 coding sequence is TGTGCCAGCAAGGGCGGGCAGTGGGAGACCCAGTACTTC.